The clone carrying this T cell receptor (beta chain) has just a few counts. The data were obtained in a study of blood T cell repertoires in COVID-19. Study details: Sites in the United States, Italy and Spain provided acute and convalescent COVID-19 samples. From T cells, B-cell-depleted T cells, or PBMCs came the material, which was cDNA or gDNA.

As originally analysed: Nucleated cell number was recorded as an estimate derived from reference gene primer amplification. Method: immunoSEQ multiplex PCR; TCRdb's copy keeps in-frame clones and lacks some. V and J calls and clone size are as listed in that table; D and trimming were resolved from the DNA. The sample has more than 110,000 clones, roughly 84% seen once. The V and J ends lost 4 bases and 2 bases, in that order; junction bases with no gene match: 6. The CDR3 is 16 amino acids. Germline CDR1 reads MNHNY; CDR2 reads SVGAGI (reference sequence). Study members were between roughly 18 and 89 years old and lived in 25 or so US regions.

The chain employs TRBV6-6 and TRBJ2-1; 9 nucleotides line up with TRBD1. This sequence was found in a man aged 40-55 years with acute COVID-19. The sequencing sample was made of PBMCs or T cells enriched from blood (not recorded which). Here the CDR3 DNA reads TGTGCCAGCAGTTCCCTCGGACAGGGGCCCTACAATGAGCAGTTCTTC. Translation gives CASSSLGQGPYNEQFF.